These T cell receptor beta chains were read from a single sample in a study of T cell repertoires in cytomegalovirus infection. TCRdb reanalysed the reads using MiXCR and keeps one entry per CDR3 protein. The table has roughly 280,000 distinct CDR3 sequences, roughly 10% seen once. The sequencing sample was made of PBMCs. These receptors were obtained from a human donor in good health (CMV status not recorded). Some clones in this sample may be carry-over from other donors' samples. Each CDR3 is given with its conserved first and last residue. A D gene is named only where the DNA matches it firmly. Clone size is stated in some rows and not others, as once, few, many or a class when expanded.

j_call	v_call	d_call	clone_size	cdr3_nt	cdr3_aa
TRBJ2-7	TRBV27	.	.	TGTGCCAGCCTACCCTCCGGGATCTCTACCTACGAGCAGTACTTC	CASLPSGISTYEQYF
TRBJ2-4	TRBV4-3	TRBD2	.	TGCGCCAGCAGCCAGGCTAGCGGGAGAGCGAACATTCAGTACTTC	CASSQASGRANIQYF
TRBJ1-2	TRBV20-1	.	.	TGCAGTGCTAGTGTCGGGGGCGGAGCTAACTATGGCTACACCTTC	CSASVGGGANYGYTF
TRBJ2-5	TRBV29-1	.	many	TGCAGCGTTGAGTTAGCCAGCGAGACCCAGTACTTC	CSVELASETQYF
TRBJ2-5	TRBV7-2	.	few	TGTGCCAGCACCGAAGGGGTAGTCGGGACCCAGTACTTC	CASTEGVVGTQYF
TRBJ2-2	TRBV7-2	.	.	TGTGCCAGCAGGGGGGACGGGCGGGACACCGGGGAGCTGTTTTTT	CASRGDGRDTGELFF
TRBJ2-5	TRBV19	.	many	TGTGCCAGTAGTATTCCCGGCAGGGGCCAAGAGACCCAGTACTTC	CASSIPGRGQETQYF
TRBJ1-5	TRBV7-2	.	.	TGTGCCAGCAGCCAGCAGGGTCCCCAGCATTTT	CASSQQGPQHF
TRBJ1-1	TRBV28	.	.	TGTGCCAGCAGTTTGCGGATGAGTGGCGTGAACACTGAAGCTTTCTTT	CASSLRMSGVNTEAFF
TRBJ2-2	TRBV6-2/TRBV6-3	TRBD2	.	TGTGCCAGCCGGACTAGCGGGACAGCGAACACCGGGGAGCTGTTTTTT	CASRTSGTANTGELFF
TRBJ1-1	TRBV20-1	.	few	TGCAGTGCTAGTCACCCCACTGAAGCTTTCTTT	CSASHPTEAFF
TRBJ2-3	TRBV7-2	.	many	TGTGCCAGCAGCCCATGGGGGGATACGCAGTATTTT	CASSPWGDTQYF
TRBJ1-2	TRBV5-1	.	.	TGCGCCAGCAGCTTGGCCACAGCTGGGGCCTATGGCTACACCTTC	CASSLATAGAYGYTF
TRBJ2-3	TRBV5-1	TRBD2	many	TGCGCCAGCAGCTTGGAGCTAGCGGGAGGGCCTGATACGCAGTATTTT	CASSLELAGGPDTQYF
TRBJ2-7	TRBV7-9	.	many	TGTGCCAGCAGCTTACGGGGGCAGTACGAGCAGTACTTC	CASSLRGQYEQYF
TRBJ1-5	TRBV29-1	.	many	TGCAGCACCGGTATGGGTACCGATCAGCCCCAGCATTTT	CSTGMGTDQPQHF
TRBJ1-1	TRBV6-2/TRBV6-3	.	.	TGTGCCAGCAGTTACTCCGTGGGGGGGCCAAACACTGAAGCTTTCTTT	CASSYSVGGPNTEAFF
TRBJ1-1	TRBV6-2/TRBV6-3	.	many	TGTGCCAGCATCCATCCGGCCCGCGGCAGGTTCCCTGAAGCTTTCTTT	CASIHPARGRFPEAFF
TRBJ1-2	TRBV7-2	.	many	TGTGCCAGCAGCTTGCAGGCTCAGGGGCTTCTCGGTGGCTACACCTTC	CASSLQAQGLLGGYTF
TRBJ1-1	TRBV28	TRBD1	many	TGTGCCAGCGTCACTGACAGGGGGCTAACTGAAGCTTTCTTT	CASVTDRGLTEAFF
TRBJ2-5	TRBV7-6	.	many	TGTGCCAGCAGCTCCTCACACGGAGAGACCCAGTACTTC	CASSSSHGETQYF
TRBJ2-5	TRBV6-5	TRBD1	many	TGTGCCAGCAATCCCGGGACAGGGAGGCAAGAGACCCAGTACTTC	CASNPGTGRQETQYF
TRBJ1-4	TRBV7-2	.	many	TGTGCCAGCAGCTTGGAGAGGCGGACTAATGAAAAACTGTTTTTT	CASSLERRTNEKLFF
TRBJ2-1	TRBV20-1	TRBD2	few	TGCAGTGCTAGATCGCCGTCGGGACTAGCGGGAGGGCGCTCCTACAATGAGCAGTTCTTC	CSARSPSGLAGGRSYNEQFF
TRBJ1-2	TRBV6-1	.	many	TGTGCCAGCAGTGAAGATTACAGGGATAACTATGGCTACACCTTC	CASSEDYRDNYGYTF
TRBJ1-2	TRBV20-1	.	many	TGCAGTGCTAGTAACAGAACTAACTATGGCTACACCTTC	CSASNRTNYGYTF